Each of the 12 T cell receptor beta chains below was sequenced from the same sample in a study of CD8 T cells in ankylosing spondylitis. Findings of the study overall: For ankylosing spondylitis blood, a TCR beta motif of 7 to 9 highly homologous variants appeared characteristic.

Their target antigens are unknown. TCRdb independently ran MiXCR on the 5' RACE reads; one entry per CDR3 protein. The sample records roughly 670,000 distinct CDR3 sequences, about 20% being singletons. Sequenced sample: blood, either unsorted or a sorted T cell fraction (not recorded which). These TCRs come from a male donor with ankylosing spondylitis.

This clonotype was counted only a few times. The chain couples TRBV12-3 or TRBV12-4 to TRBJ1-1; D gene uncertain. With 2 bases removed from V and 1 base from J, the gap between germline ends came to 8 bases. CDR3 length: 14 amino acids. CDR3 residues: CASSLKAKNTEAFF. The CDR3 nucleotides are TGTGCCAGCAGTTTAAAGGCAAAGAACACTGAAGCTTTCTTT.

In its sample, this clonotype was seen a few times. The chain couples TRBV7-9 to TRBJ2-3, with 9 bases fitting TRBD2. Germline V gives CDR1 SEHNR, CDR2 FQNEAQ (reference sequence). With V trimmed by 1 base and J by 6 bases, 8 bases remained unmatched. The CDR3 length is 16 residues. This chain's CDR3 is CASSLDSREGRDTQYF. The CDR3, as DNA: TGTGCCAGCAGCTTAGATTCGCGGGAGGGCCGGGATACGCAGTATTTT.

This clonotype has only a few counts. The gene calls are TRBV5-1 and TRBJ2-7; D unresolved. Trimming left V 0 bases short and J 5 bases short, with 9 bases between. The germline gives CDR1 SGHRS, CDR2 YFSETQ. The CDR3 runs 13 residues. This chain's CDR3 is CASSLGRWDEQYF. CDR3 DNA sequence: TGCGCCAGCAGCTTGGGACGGTGGGACGAGCAGTACTTC.

This clonotype was detected only a few times. The chain uses TRBV7-2 and TRBJ1-1; D remains ambiguous. The CDR3 runs to 14 residues. Germline CDR1 reads SGHTA; CDR2 reads FQGNSA. Trimming removed 5 bases from V and 1 base from J, with 11 bases in between. The CDR3 spells CASSTRLGNTEAFF. DNA of the CDR3: TGTGCCAGCAGCACCAGATTGGGGAACACTGAAGCTTTCTTT.

The V and J genes are TRBV24-1 and TRBJ2-1; D could derive from TRBD1 or TRBD2 (5 bases each). V was trimmed by 6 bases and J by 0 bases, leaving 11 bases between them. There are 15 residues in the CDR3. The germline CDR1 and CDR2 sequences are KGHDR and SFDVKD. CDR3 nucleotide sequence: TGTGCCACCAGTAAGGGGACCGGCTCCTACAATGAGCAGTTCTTC. This sequence encodes CATSKGTGSYNEQFF.

The chain employs TRBV13 and TRBJ2-7, with D tentatively TRBD2 (6 bases). Per the germline V gene, CDR1 is PRHDT and CDR2 is FYEKMQ (reference sequence). V was trimmed by 0 bases and J by 1 base, leaving 13 bases between them. This CDR3 has 16 amino acids. The DNA for the CDR3 is TGTGCCAGCAGCTTAGGCAGAAGGGAGGTGTCCTACGAGCAGTACTTC. Its translation: CASSLGRREVSYEQYF.

The chain recombines TRBV28 with TRBJ2-7; 7 bases map to TRBD1. The V segment lost 8 bases and the J segment 2 bases; nucleotides outside the gene matches: 6. CDR1 and CDR2 (germline): MDHEN, SYDVKM. This CDR3 contains 13 residues. The CDR3 sequence: CASGGQLAYEQYF. The CDR3, as DNA: TGTGCCAGCGGGGGACAGCTAGCCTACGAGCAGTACTTC.

V gene TRBV29-1 combines with J gene TRBJ2-1, with D maybe TRBD2 (6 bases). CDR1 is SQVTM, CDR2 ANQGSEA, per germline. V was trimmed by 6 bases and J by 10 bases, leaving 16 bases between them. The CDR3 has 12 residues. The CDR3 spells CSVAGVGGEQFF. DNA for the CDR3: TGCAGCGTCGCCGGGGTTGGGGGGGAGCAGTTCTTC.

The chain carries TRBV6-2 or TRBV6-3 and TRBJ1-5; D might be TRBD1 (6 bases). The CDR3 contains 14 residues. V shed 6 bases and J shed 5 bases, with 14 bases lying between them. The germline CDR1 and CDR2 sequences are MNHEY and SVGEGT. The CDR3: CASSTGTLHQPQHF. The CDR3, as DNA: TGTGCCAGCAGCACCGGGACACTACATCAGCCCCAGCATTTT.

This clonotype turned up a few times. The V gene is TRBV3-1, the J gene TRBJ1-5, with D possibly matching TRBD1 (5 bases). With 5 bases removed from V and 2 bases from J, the gap between germline ends came to 10 bases. This CDR3 is 14 amino acids long. Germline assignment: CDR1 LGHDT and CDR2 YNNKEL (reference sequence). The CDR3 region has the DNA TGTGCCAGCAGCGAGGGGTCGGGCAATCAGCCCCAGCATTTT. Its protein is CASSEGSGNQPQHF.

This clonotype has a count of ten or more. CDR3 nucleotide sequence: TGCAGTGCTACCGTAGGGGGGGCGCCGGATAATTCACCCCTCCACTTT. Translating it yields CSATVGGAPDNSPLHF. This chain joins TRBV20-1 and TRBJ1-6; D may be TRBD1 (6 bases). The ends were cut back, 4 bases at V and 5 bases at J, with 18 bases in the middle. This CDR3 spans 16 amino acids. The V gene's germline CDR1 is DFQATT and CDR2 SNEGSKA (reference sequence).

This clonotype was seen a few times. V and J are TRBV5-1 and TRBJ2-7; possible D gene TRBD1, 5 bases. V gave up 0 bases and J gave up 5 bases, with 9 bases separating them. CDR3 length equals 13 residues. Germline assignment: CDR1 SGHRS and CDR2 YFSETQ. The CDR3 protein is CASSLGQKDEQYF. Here the CDR3 DNA reads TGCGCCAGCAGCTTGGGACAGAAAGACGAGCAGTACTTC.